This TCR beta chain was identified during a study of metastatic and nonmetastatic thyroid tumors (dated by TCRdb to the early 2020s). For the study in its entirety: Repertoires were compared across peripheral blood and tumor or nodule tissue samples from malignant and benign thyroid patients. Study-wide findings and limitations: TCR beta diversity was reported as significantly higher in malignant tumors than in benign nodules, in both blood and tumor samples.

In the case of this clone: Its target antigen remains unknown. Base quality data are lacking; no much larger clone is found one base away.

The method behind the library was PCR. Data came from an Illumina HiSeq 4000. High-throughput sequencing was used to profile the TCR beta-chain CDR3 region of each patient. On the study's bioinformatics: CDR3 differences across clinicopathological groups were used to build a classifier for discriminating distant-metastatic papillary thyroid cancer patients. The Shannon index was used to measure repertoire diversity, and the Morisita-Horn index was used to measure how similar tumor and blood repertoires were. TCRdb handled the public reads itself, with Q25 trimming in fastp and clone calling in MiXCR, and kept productive beta chains. The V and J calls, along with clone size, are taken from TCRdb and not from the paper's own processing. Across this sample there are 15,000 to 25,000 clones, with about a quarter seen only once. The ten largest clones add up to about 3.3% of the sample. V is clipped by 1 base and J by 1 base, and the sequence between their germline boundaries is 4 bases long. The germline V gene gives CDR1 as SGHRS and CDR2 as YFSETQ. Counted from cysteine to phenylalanine, this CDR3 has 13 amino acids. Only the CDR3 region is kept as DNA, spanning 39 bases read in frame from base 1.

No patient had received any treatment before thyroid surgery. Using T-cell receptor beta sequencing, the researchers looked back retrospectively at clinical samples from patients, gathered between about 2012 and 2019. The chain joins TRBV5-1 to TRBJ2-3, with the D gene call left open. This receptor was obtained from a male donor with papillary thyroid cancer or a benign thyroid nodule (not recorded which). Some clones in this sample may be carry-over from other donors' samples. Source material: blood. The encoded CDR3 is CASSLQGTDTQYF. The nucleotides read TGCGCCAGCAGCTTGCAAGGCACAGATACGCAGTATTTT.